This TCR beta chain was recorded in a study of control samples from healthy donors and cancer patients. Only in-frame clones appear in the TCRdb table, and some are missing; sequencing was by immunoSEQ multiplex PCR. Of under 70,000 clones listed, more than 95% are singletons. The CDR3 covers 14 residues. Germline loops: CDR1 LNHDA, CDR2 SQIVND (reference sequence). V shed 3 bases, J shed 5 bases, and the junction held 4 bases outside the gene matches. The clonotype was recovered from a woman aged 18 to 35 in good health. The chain employs TRBV19 and TRBJ1-1; 9 bases line up with TRBD1. Material: blood. The CDR3 sequence is CASSIQQGATEAFF. Written as DNA, the CDR3 is TGTGCCAGTAGTATCCAACAGGGGGCAACTGAAGCTTTCTTT.